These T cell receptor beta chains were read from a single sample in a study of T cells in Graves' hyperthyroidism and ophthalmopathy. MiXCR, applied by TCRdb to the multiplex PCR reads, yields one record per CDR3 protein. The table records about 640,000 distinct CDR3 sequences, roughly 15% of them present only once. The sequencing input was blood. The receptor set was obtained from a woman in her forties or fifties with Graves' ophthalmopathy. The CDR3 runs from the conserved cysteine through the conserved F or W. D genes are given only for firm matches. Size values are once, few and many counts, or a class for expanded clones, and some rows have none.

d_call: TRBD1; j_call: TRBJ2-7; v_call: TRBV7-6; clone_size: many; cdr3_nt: TGTGCCAGCAGCCCCACCGGGACAGGGGCTTACGAGCAGTACTTC; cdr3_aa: CASSPTGTGAYEQYF
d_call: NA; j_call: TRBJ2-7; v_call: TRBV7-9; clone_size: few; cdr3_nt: TGTGCCAGCAGCTTGAGCAGGGGACCCGGGGACGAGCAGTACTTC; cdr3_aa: CASSLSRGPGDEQYF
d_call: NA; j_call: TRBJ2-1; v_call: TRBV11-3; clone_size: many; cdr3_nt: TGTGCCAGCAGCTTTAGCGGAAACGACAATGAGCAGTTCTTC; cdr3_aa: CASSFSGNDNEQFF
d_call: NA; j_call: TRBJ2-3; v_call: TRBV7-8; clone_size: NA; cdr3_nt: TGTGCCAGCAGCTTAGACGGGAAGACCACGGTTCAAGATACGCAGTATTTT; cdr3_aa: CASSLDGKTTVQDTQYF
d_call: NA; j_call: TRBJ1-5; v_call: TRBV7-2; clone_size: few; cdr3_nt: TGTGCCAGCAGCCTACAGGTGGGGACTAGCAATCAGCCCCAGCATTTT; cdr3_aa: CASSLQVGTSNQPQHF
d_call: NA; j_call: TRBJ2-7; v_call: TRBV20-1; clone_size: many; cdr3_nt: TGCAGTGCTAGAGCAGGAGTTGACTACGAGCAGTACTTC; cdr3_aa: CSARAGVDYEQYF
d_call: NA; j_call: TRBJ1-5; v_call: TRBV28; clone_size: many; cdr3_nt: TGTGCCAGCAGTTCCGGGGGTTTCAATCAGCCCCAGCATTTT; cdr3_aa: CASSSGGFNQPQHF
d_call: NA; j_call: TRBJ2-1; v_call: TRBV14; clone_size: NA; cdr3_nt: TGTGCCAGCAGCCAACTCCTCGGCAGGGGGAGGGATGAGCAGTTCTTC; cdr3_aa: CASSQLLGRGRDEQFF
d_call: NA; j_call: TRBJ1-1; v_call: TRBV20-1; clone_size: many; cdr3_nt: TGCAGTGCTAGCCTCCCTACGGGTGCTGAAGCTTTCTTT; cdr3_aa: CSASLPTGAEAFF
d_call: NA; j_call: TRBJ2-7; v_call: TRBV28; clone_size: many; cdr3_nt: TGTGCCAGCAGTTCCGGGACACAAGTATTCAAAAAAAGCTACGAGCAGTACTTC; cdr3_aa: CASSSGTQVFKKSYEQYF
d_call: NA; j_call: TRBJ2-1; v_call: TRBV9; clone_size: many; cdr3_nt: TGTGCCAGCAGCGCAACCTTAAGCTCCTACAATGAGCAGTTCTTC; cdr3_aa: CASSATLSSYNEQFF
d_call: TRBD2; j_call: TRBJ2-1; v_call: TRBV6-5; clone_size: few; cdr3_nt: TGTGCCAGCAGTTACCTGACTAGCGGGAGGGTCCACAATGAGCAGTTCTTC; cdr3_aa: CASSYLTSGRVHNEQFF
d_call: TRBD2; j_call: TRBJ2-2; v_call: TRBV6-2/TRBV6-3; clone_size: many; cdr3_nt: TGTGCCAGCAGTCTCATGGGACTAGCGGGGAACACCGGGGAGCTGTTTTTT; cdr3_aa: CASSLMGLAGNTGELFF
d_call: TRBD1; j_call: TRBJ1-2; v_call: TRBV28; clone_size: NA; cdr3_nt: TGTGCCAGCACTAAAACGGGGACAGGGAACTATGGCTACACCTTC; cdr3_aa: CASTKTGTGNYGYTF
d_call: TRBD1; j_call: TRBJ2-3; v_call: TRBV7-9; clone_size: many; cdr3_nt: TGTGCCAGCAGCTCAACAGGGGGCTTGGCAGATACGCAGTATTTT; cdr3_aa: CASSSTGGLADTQYF
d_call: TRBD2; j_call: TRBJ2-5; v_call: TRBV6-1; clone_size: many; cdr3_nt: TGTGCCAGCAGTCAAGCGGGGACTAGTGTGATTGAGACCCAGTACTTC; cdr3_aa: CASSQAGTSVIETQYF
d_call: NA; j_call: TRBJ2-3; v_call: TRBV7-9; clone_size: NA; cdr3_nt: TGTGCCAGCGGCTTTGGTACGCAGTATTTT; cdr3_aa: CASGFGTQYF
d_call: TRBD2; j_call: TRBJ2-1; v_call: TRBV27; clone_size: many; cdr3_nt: TGTGCCAGCAGTTTTCCGGGAGGCCACAATGAGCAGTTCTTC; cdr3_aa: CASSFPGGHNEQFF
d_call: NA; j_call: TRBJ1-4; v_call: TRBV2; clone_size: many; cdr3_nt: TGTGCCAGCACCACTAATGAAAAACTGTTTTTT; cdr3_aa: CASTTNEKLFF
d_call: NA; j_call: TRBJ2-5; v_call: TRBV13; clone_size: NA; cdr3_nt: TGTGCCAGCAGCTTAGCGTTTAGGGCTGGGGAGACCCAGTACTTC; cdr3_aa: CASSLAFRAGETQYF
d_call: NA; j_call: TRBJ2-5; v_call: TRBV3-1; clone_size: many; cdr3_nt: TGTGCCAGCAGCCACGACCAAGAGACCCAGTACTTC; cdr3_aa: CASSHDQETQYF